This T cell receptor (beta chain) appears in the sequencing data of a study of T cells in Graves' hyperthyroidism and ophthalmopathy. General observations from the study: Researchers report that a 13 V-J model separated ophthalmopathy from stable hyperthyroidism.

The CDR3 regions of TCR beta were amplified from RNA transcripts. The study used the HTBI primer set for a first-round RT-PCR of the TCR CDR3. MiXCR, run by TCRdb on the multiplex PCR reads, gives a single entry per CDR3 protein. Of about 300,000 distinct CDR3 sequences in the sample, less than 20% were seen once. This clonotype came up a few times. Its antigen is not known. The V gene lost 5 bases and the J gene lost 3 bases, with 13 bases spanning the gap. Germline V lookup: CDR1 DFQATT, CDR2 SNEGSKA (reference sequence). This CDR3 is built from 13 residues. Each ophthalmopathy patient scored at least 3 on the Clinical Activity Score and at least 4 on NOSPECS grade, with duration under 3 months.

Sequencing was carried out using blood. This clonotype was sampled from a man aged 50 to 59 with Graves' ophthalmopathy. The chain uses TRBV20-1 and TRBJ2-5, with D possibly being TRBD1 (6 bases). Written as DNA, the CDR3 is TGCAGTGCTGTACAGGGTTGGGAAGAGACCCAGTACTTC. It specifies CSAVQGWEETQYF.